This paragraph covers one T cell receptor beta chain sequence. Profiling relied on immunoSEQ multiplex PCR, and the TCRdb table lists in-frame clones only, not all of them. The table has 85,000 to 130,000 clones, 75% to 90% seen once. These data belong to a study of T cell responses to AZD1222 COVID-19 vaccine. Source: peripheral blood, taken on day 0 of AZD1222 vaccination. This receptor was obtained from an adult in good health.

The CDR3, as DNA: TGTGCCAGCAGCTTACGACTAGCGGGAGAGTCCGGGGAGCTGTTTTTT. It encodes CASSLRLAGESGELFF. This sequence joins TRBV7-2 and TRBJ2-2, with 12 bases matching TRBD2. The CDR3 runs 16 residues. J was trimmed by 6 bases and V by 2 bases; bases with no gene match: 4. CDR1 and CDR2 from the germline V gene are SGHTA and FQGNSA.